This T cell receptor (beta chain) comes out of a study of T cells in Graves' hyperthyroidism and ophthalmopathy. Researchers took RNA transcripts and amplified the TCR beta CDR3 regions from them. TCR CDR3 regions were first amplified by RT-PCR with HTBI primers. TCRdb independently ran MiXCR on the multiplex PCR reads; one entry per CDR3 protein. Of about 400,000 distinct CDR3 sequences listed, 15% to 17% were seen once; the top ten hold about 27%. This clonotype has at least ten counts. The junction does not match germline at one end; this may be a read error. Those with hyperthyroidism were 18 to 65 years old, newly diagnosed, and ill for under 2 months. Germline V gene lookup returns CDR1 DFQATT and CDR2 SNEGSKA (reference sequence). The CDR3 loop spans 16 amino acids.

The sequencing input was blood. This clonotype was obtained from a woman aged 18 to 35 with Graves' hyperthyroidism that later progressed to Graves' ophthalmopathy. The chain is built from TRBV20-1 and TRBJ2-5; TRBD2 matches 15 bases. The CDR3 reads CSARGLAGGPSETQYF. CDR3 sequence (DNA): TGCAGTGCGAGAGGACTAGCGGGAGGGCCCTCAGAGACCCAGTACTTC.